This TCR beta chain emerged from a study of CD8 T cells in Susac syndrome. The CDR3 extends over 14 amino acids. The ends lost 3 bases at V and 7 bases at J; junction bases unmatched: 7. Sequencing of TCR beta covered CD8+ and CD4+ T cells obtained from blood. Negative isolation yielded the CD8+ and CD4+ T cells, while FACS enriched the TEMRA cells. RNA, at about 0.45 to 1 ug, was reverse transcribed with random hexamers. It was immunoSEQ multiplex PCR that amplified TCR beta CDR3 across 54 Vbeta and 13 Jbeta. From the immunoSEQ multiplex PCR reads, TCRdb called clonotypes with MiXCR, one entry per CDR3 protein. This table has 150,000 to 200,000 distinct CDR3 sequences, 90% to 95% appearing once.

The chain is built from TRBV12-3 or TRBV12-4 and TRBJ2-7; 9 bases match TRBD1. Sequencing was done on a sample of CD4+ T cells from PBMCs. The TCR comes from a human donor with multiple sclerosis. DNA of the CDR3: TGTGCCAGCAGTTTGTGGGGGACAGGGCATGAGCAGTACTTC. Translation gives CASSLWGTGHEQYF.